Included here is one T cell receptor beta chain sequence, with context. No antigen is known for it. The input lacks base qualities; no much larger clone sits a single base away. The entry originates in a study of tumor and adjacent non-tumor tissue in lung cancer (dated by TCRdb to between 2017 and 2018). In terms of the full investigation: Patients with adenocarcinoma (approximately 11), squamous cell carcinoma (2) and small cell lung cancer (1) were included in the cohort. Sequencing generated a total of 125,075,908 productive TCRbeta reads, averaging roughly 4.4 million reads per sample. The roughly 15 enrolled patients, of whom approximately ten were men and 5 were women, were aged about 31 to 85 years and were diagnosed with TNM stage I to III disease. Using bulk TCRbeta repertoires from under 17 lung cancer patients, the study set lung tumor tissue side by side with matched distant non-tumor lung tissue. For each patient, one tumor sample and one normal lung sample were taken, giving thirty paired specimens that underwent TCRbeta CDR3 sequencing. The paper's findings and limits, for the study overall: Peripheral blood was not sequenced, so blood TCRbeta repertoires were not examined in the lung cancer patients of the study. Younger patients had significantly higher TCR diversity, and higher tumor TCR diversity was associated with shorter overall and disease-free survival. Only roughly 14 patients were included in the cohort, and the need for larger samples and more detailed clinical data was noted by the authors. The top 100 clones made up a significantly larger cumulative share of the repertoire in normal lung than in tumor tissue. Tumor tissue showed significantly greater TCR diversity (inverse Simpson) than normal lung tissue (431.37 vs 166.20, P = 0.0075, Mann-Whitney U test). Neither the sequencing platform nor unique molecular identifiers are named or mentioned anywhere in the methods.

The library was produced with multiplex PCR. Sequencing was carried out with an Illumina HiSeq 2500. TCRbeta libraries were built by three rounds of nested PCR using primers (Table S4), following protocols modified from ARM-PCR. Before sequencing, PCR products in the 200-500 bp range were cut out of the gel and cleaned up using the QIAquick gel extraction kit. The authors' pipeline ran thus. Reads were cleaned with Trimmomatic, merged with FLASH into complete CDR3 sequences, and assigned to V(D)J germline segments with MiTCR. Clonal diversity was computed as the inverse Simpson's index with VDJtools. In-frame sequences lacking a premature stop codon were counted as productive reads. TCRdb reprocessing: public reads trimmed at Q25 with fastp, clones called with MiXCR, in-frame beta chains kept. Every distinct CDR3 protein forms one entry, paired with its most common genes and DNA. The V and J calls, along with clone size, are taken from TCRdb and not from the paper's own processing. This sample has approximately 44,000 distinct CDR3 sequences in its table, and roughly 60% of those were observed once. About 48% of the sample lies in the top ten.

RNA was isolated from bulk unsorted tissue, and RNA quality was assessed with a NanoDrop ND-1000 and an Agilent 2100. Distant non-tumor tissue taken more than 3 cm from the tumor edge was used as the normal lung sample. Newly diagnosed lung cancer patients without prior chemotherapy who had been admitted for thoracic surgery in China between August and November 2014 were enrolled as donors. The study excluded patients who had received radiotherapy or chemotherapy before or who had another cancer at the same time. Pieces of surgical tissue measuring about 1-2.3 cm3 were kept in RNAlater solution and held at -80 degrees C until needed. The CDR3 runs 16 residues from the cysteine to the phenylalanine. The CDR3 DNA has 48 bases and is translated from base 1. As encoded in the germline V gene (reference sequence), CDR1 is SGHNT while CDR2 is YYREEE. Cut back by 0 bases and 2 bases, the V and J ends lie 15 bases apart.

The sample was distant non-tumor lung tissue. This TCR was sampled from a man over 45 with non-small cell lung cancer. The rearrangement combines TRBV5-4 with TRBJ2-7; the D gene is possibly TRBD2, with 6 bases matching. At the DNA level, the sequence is TGTGCCAGCAGCTTGGGTGGCGGGAAGGCCACCTACGAGCAGTACTTC. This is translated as CASSLGGGKATYEQYF.